The clone carrying this T cell receptor beta chain was observed a handful of times. Its antigen remains unidentified. This sample is part of a study of human T cells and chemical hapten exposure. As for the study in general: Small differences in pooled library volume mainly drove the variation in TCR yields per sample.

As the library was built, unique molecular identifiers were attached to individual cDNA molecules. Original data processing: Per-sample TCR counts ranged from roughly 20,000 to 700,000, median roughly 98,000. TCRdb re-called the RACE reads with MiXCR, one entry per CDR3 protein. The V and J calls reflect TCRdb's pipeline rather than the authors' work. Counted here are about 82,000 distinct CDR3 sequences, 8.6% occurring once; the ten biggest clones make up about 1.4%. Time point in this sample: healthy volunteer bleed at 6 weeks. The starting material, unfractionated whole blood, was used for total RNA extraction. The CDR3 has 15 amino acids. With V trimmed by 5 bases and J by 2 bases, 6 bases remained unmatched. Germline loops: CDR1 MNHEY, CDR2 SVGAGI. Study-wide points: Among TCRs, those above 1 in 1000 frequency were unaffected by DPC sensitization.

V and J are TRBV6-5 and TRBJ1-5; 7 bases map to TRBD1. Sequencing was carried out using whole blood. This receptor was identified in a male donor in good health. Some clones in this sample may be carry-over from other donors' samples. CDR3 DNA: TGTGCCAGCAGTCCTACAGGGGAGGGCAATCAGCCCCAGCATTTT. It encodes CASSPTGEGNQPQHF.